The 12 T cell receptor beta chains below come from one sample, sequenced in a study of identical twins. One entry per CDR3 protein, called by TCRdb with MiXCR from the 5' RACE reads. The sample includes about 550,000 distinct CDR3 sequences, 20% to 25% of them seen just once. The same data also contributed to another study, on yellow fever vaccine responses in identical twins.

The sample consisted of CD4+ T cells sorted from blood. These receptor sequences come from a young woman in good health.

The chain carries TRBV2 and TRBJ2-3, with D unclear. Per germline, CDR1 SNHLY and CDR2 FYNNEI. CDR3 length: 14 amino acids. Trimming cost V 10 bases and J 2 bases, with 16 bases left between them. The CDR3 DNA is TGTGCCACCAAAATCGGATGGGCCACAGATACGCAGTATTTT. This codes for CATKIGWATDTQYF.

This sequence joins TRBV7-9 and TRBJ2-5; 13 bases are shared with TRBD2. Trimming at V came to 4 bases and at J to 2 bases, leaving 1 base not matched to a gene. Germline assignment: CDR1 SEHNR and CDR2 FQNEAQ (reference sequence). The CDR3 consists of 15 residues. CDR3 in DNA: TGTGCCAGCAGCTGGACTAGCGGGGGACAAGAGACCCAGTACTTC. The encoded protein is CASSWTSGGQETQYF.

This chain links TRBV2 with TRBJ2-7, with D perhaps assigned TRBD1 or TRBD2 (5 bases each). The germline V gene has CDR1 SNHLY and CDR2 FYNNEI. V lost 3 bases and J lost 0, with 12 bases in between. This CDR3 has 15 amino acids. The CDR3 bases are TGTGCCAGCAGTGACCTTGGGACGGTCTCCTACGAGCAGTACTTC. Its translation: CASSDLGTVSYEQYF.

The chain recombines TRBV20-1 with TRBJ2-4, with D tentatively TRBD2 (5 bases). The length of the CDR3 is 16 residues. The V gene's germline CDR1 is DFQATT and CDR2 SNEGSKA (reference sequence). V was cut by 0 bases and J by 0 bases, with 12 bases left in between. Written as DNA, the CDR3 is TGCAGTGCTAGAGACCGGGAAACTTTAGCCAAAAACATTCAGTACTTC. Protein sequence: CSARDRETLAKNIQYF.

This clonotype has only a few counts. The V and J genes are TRBV14 and TRBJ2-3; D is undetermined. This CDR3 contains 14 residues. V was shortened by 1 base and J by 6 bases, with 11 bases between the two germline ends. In germline, CDR1 is SGHDN, CDR2 FVKESK. In DNA form, the CDR3 reads TGTGCCAGCAGCCAAGTTGGCGTTTCGGATACGCAGTATTTT. This gives the protein CASSQVGVSDTQYF.

The chain couples TRBV24-1 to TRBJ2-3; 7 nucleotides match TRBD2. Germline trimming cut 5 bases from V and 1 base from J; bases unmatched to any gene: 5. This CDR3 contains 15 residues. The germline V gene has CDR1 KGHDR and CDR2 SFDVKD. The CDR3 here is CATSVQGGGTDTQYF. The CDR3 DNA is TGTGCCACCAGTGTGCAGGGAGGGGGCACAGATACGCAGTATTTT.

The chain joins TRBV4-1 to TRBJ2-7; TRBD1 matches at 7 bases. The CDR3 spans 15 residues. Per the germline V gene, CDR1 is MGHRA and CDR2 is YSYEKL. Trimming took 1 base from V and 3 from J; bases not matched to a gene: 6. The DNA of the CDR3 is TGCGCCAGCAGCCAAGCCACGACAGGGTACTACGAGCAGTACTTC. Its translation is CASSQATTGYYEQYF.

This clonotype was detected a few times. The chain has TRBV3-1 and TRBJ2-1; 12 bases are a match to TRBD2. The V gene end was trimmed by 1 base and the J gene end by 2 bases; junction bases not matched to a gene: 9. The CDR3 sequence is 19 residues long. Germline CDR1 and CDR2: LGHDT and YNNKEL (reference sequence). The CDR3 loop reads CASSQVFGTSGQTYNEQFF. Written as DNA, the CDR3 is TGTGCCAGCAGCCAAGTGTTCGGGACTAGCGGGCAAACCTACAATGAGCAGTTCTTC.

The sample holds a few counts of this clonotype. The chain recombines TRBV7-2 with TRBJ2-7, with D possibly called TRBD1 or TRBD2 (5 bases each). Germline values: CDR1 SGHTA, CDR2 FQGNSA. The CDR3 runs to 16 residues. The V and J ends lost 6 bases and 5 bases respectively, with 23 bases between them. The CDR3 is CASSSPPGRRVDEQYF. The CDR3 DNA sequence: TGTGCCAGCAGTTCACCTCCGGGACGGCGTGTCGACGAGCAGTACTTC.

This clonotype turned up a few times. The chain uses TRBV3-1 and TRBJ2-1, with a weak D call TRBD2 (6 bases). CDR1 is LGHDT, CDR2 YNNKEL, per germline (reference sequence). The CDR3 is 14 residues long. Trimming removed 1 base from V and 6 bases from J, with 10 bases in between. CDR3 region: CASSQGGTLNEQFF. The CDR3 region has the DNA TGTGCCAGCAGCCAAGGAGGGACTCTCAATGAGCAGTTCTTC.

The chain carries TRBV5-6 and TRBJ2-3; D is unresolved. The germline CDR1 and CDR2 sequences are SGHDT and YYEEEE. There are 13 residues in the CDR3. Trimming left V 6 bases short and J 4 bases short, with 12 bases between. CDR3 in amino acids: CASTIAPADTQYF. CDR3 sequence (DNA): TGTGCCAGCACAATAGCTCCAGCAGATACGCAGTATTTT.

The chain couples TRBV10-3 to TRBJ2-7, with 10 nucleotides matching TRBD1. The CDR3 sequence is 16 residues long. Germline V gives CDR1 ENHRY, CDR2 SYGVKD. V lost 4 bases to trimming and J lost 7 bases; unmatched junction nucleotides: 13. This CDR3 reads CAISATGGRQKREQYF. The CDR3 region has the DNA TGTGCCATCAGTGCGACAGGGGGCCGCCAGAAGAGGGAGCAGTACTTC.